The rows below give T cell receptor beta chains drawn from one sample of a study of blood T cells in healthy people across ages. Each CDR3 protein gets one entry after TCRdb re-called the 5' RACE reads with MiXCR. This sample has hundreds of thousands of distinct CDR3 sequences; around 42% occur once, and the top ten carry nearly 20%. The sample comprised blood. The source of these receptors is a man in his 60s in good health. Each CDR3 is given with its conserved first and last residue. A D gene is named only where the DNA matches it firmly. Clone size, where shown, is once, few, many, or a class for clones that have expanded.

J gene	V gene	clone size	D gene	CDR3 protein	CDR3 DNA
TRBJ1-5	TRBV20-1	NA	NA	CSASKQSNQPQHF	TGCAGTGCTAGTAAACAGTCCAATCAGCCCCAGCATTTT
TRBJ1-4	TRBV13	once	NA	CASSPRDGGEKLFF	TGTGCCAGCAGCCCCCGGGACGGCGGCGAAAAACTGTTTTTT
TRBJ2-7	TRBV28	few	TRBD1	CASSSPGDRVSYEQYF	TGTGCCAGCAGTTCTCCAGGGGACAGGGTAAGCTACGAGCAGTACTTC
TRBJ2-5	TRBV24-1	few	TRBD1	CATSGPGQGETQYF	TGTGCCACCAGTGGGCCGGGACAGGGGGAGACCCAGTACTTC
TRBJ1-1	TRBV4-3	few	NA	CASSQMGVTEAFF	TGCGCCAGCAGCCAAATGGGGGTAACTGAAGCTTTCTTT
TRBJ2-3	TRBV29-1	few	TRBD1	CSVERTGDPPDTQYF	TGCAGCGTTGAAAGGACAGGGGATCCCCCAGATACGCAGTATTTT
TRBJ2-3	TRBV7-2	NA	TRBD2	CASSLTAGGGTDTQYF	TGTGCCAGCAGCCTTACGGCGGGGGGTGGCACAGATACGCAGTATTTT
TRBJ2-1	TRBV12-3/TRBV12-4	NA	NA	CASSLKGQMTYNEQFF	TGTGCCAGCAGTTTAAAGGGACAAATGACCTACAATGAGCAGTTCTTC
TRBJ2-3	TRBV7-2	few	TRBD2	CASSISGENTQYF	TGTGCCAGCAGCATTAGCGGGGAAAATACGCAGTATTTT
TRBJ2-3	TRBV11-1	NA	TRBD2	CASSPGWVQGGDTQYF	TGTGCCAGCAGCCCTGGGTGGGTCCAGGGAGGGGATACGCAGTATTTT
TRBJ2-1	TRBV7-2	once	TRBD1	CASSLKVGTGGYNEQFF	TGTGCCAGCAGCTTAAAAGTAGGGACAGGGGGCTACAATGAGCAGTTCTTC
TRBJ2-2	TRBV30	NA	NA	CAWSSPARSMFF	TGTGCCTGGAGTTCCCCCGCCAGGTCGATGTTTTTT
TRBJ2-1	TRBV5-5	few	NA	CASSPTGASSFNEQFF	TGTGCCAGCAGCCCCACCGGGGCTAGCTCGTTTAATGAGCAGTTCTTC
TRBJ1-5	TRBV6-6	few	NA	CASSPGRAANQPQHF	TGTGCCAGCAGCCCCGGGAGGGCCGCCAATCAGCCCCAGCATTTT
TRBJ1-4	TRBV2	few	NA	CASSGTGGEKLFF	TGTGCCAGCAGTGGGACGGGGGGTGAAAAACTGTTTTTT
TRBJ2-5	TRBV20-1	NA	NA	CSASPSGRGGETQYF	TGCAGTGCTAGCCCTAGTGGAAGGGGTGGAGAGACCCAGTACTTC
TRBJ2-1	TRBV7-7	few	NA	CASSLEHAANEQFF	TGTGCCAGCAGCTTAGAGCACGCAGCCAATGAGCAGTTCTTC
TRBJ2-5	TRBV20-1	few	TRBD2	CSATGTNYNEQYF	TGCAGTGCAACCGGGACTAATTACAATGAGCAGTACTTC
TRBJ2-1	TRBV15	few	NA	CATSRFVGEQFF	TGTGCCACCAGCCGTTTCGTGGGGGAGCAGTTCTTC
TRBJ2-1	TRBV6-5	NA	TRBD2	CASRPAGGPYNEQFF	TGTGCCAGCAGACCAGCGGGGGGGCCTTACAATGAGCAGTTCTTC
TRBJ2-5	TRBV6-1	NA	NA	CASRITGGSAGLLRNEQYF	TGTGCCAGCAGAATCACCGGTGGGAGTGCGGGGCTATTACGCAATGAGCAGTACTTC
TRBJ2-7	TRBV6-2/TRBV6-3	NA	NA	CASRRELEGPYEQYF	TGTGCCAGCAGAAGGGAGTTGGAAGGGCCCTACGAGCAGTACTTC
TRBJ1-2	TRBV10-2	once	TRBD1	CASDRGRDGYTF	TGCGCCAGTGACAGGGGGCGCGATGGCTACACCTTC
TRBJ2-7	TRBV6-6	few	TRBD1	CASSPGQMIYEQYF	TGTGCCAGCAGCCCGGGACAGATGATATACGAGCAGTACTTC
TRBJ2-7	TRBV6-5	NA	NA	CASSDRRTYEQYF	TGTGCCAGCAGTGACAGAAGGACCTACGAGCAGTACTTC
TRBJ2-7	TRBV3-1	few	TRBD1	CASRPTGSSYEQYF	TGTGCCAGCAGACCGACAGGGAGCTCCTACGAGCAGTACTTC
TRBJ1-2	TRBV7-2	few	NA	CASRSRTFNYGYTF	TGTGCCAGCAGATCCAGGACATTTAACTATGGCTACACCTTC
TRBJ1-2	TRBV6-1	once	NA	CASSRTQGLNYGYTF	TGTGCCAGCAGTAGAACGCAGGGGCTTAACTATGGCTACACCTTC